The 2 T cell receptor beta chains below were found in one sample sequenced in a study of blood T cell repertoires in COVID-19. Produced via immunoSEQ multiplex PCR; TCRdb's table is partial and in-frame only. The data hold 150,000 to 200,000 clones, with around 86% observed a single time. Input material: peripheral blood. Receptors were obtained from a man aged 50 to 59 with active or convalescent COVID-19.

This clone showed up just a few times. This chain uses TRBV14 with TRBJ1-6; 9 bases are a match to TRBD1. The CDR3 contains 17 residues. V shed 4 bases and J 4 bases; nucleotides not matched to a gene: 8. Germline loops: CDR1 SGHDN, CDR2 FVKESK. The CDR3 sequence: CASSLLGTGTYNSPLHF. Here the CDR3 DNA reads TGTGCCAGCAGCCTTCTGGGGACAGGGACGTATAATTCACCCCTCCACTTT.

The rearrangement uses TRBV19 and TRBJ1-5; 8 positions match TRBD1. J was trimmed by 7 bases and V by 4 bases; bases with no gene match: 9. The CDR3 loop spans 15 amino acids. Germline loops: CDR1 LNHDA, CDR2 SQIVND (reference sequence). CDR3 residues: CASSRGRGQGQPQHF. In DNA, the CDR3 is TGTGCCAGTAGTAGGGGCAGGGGGCAAGGACAGCCCCAGCATTTT.